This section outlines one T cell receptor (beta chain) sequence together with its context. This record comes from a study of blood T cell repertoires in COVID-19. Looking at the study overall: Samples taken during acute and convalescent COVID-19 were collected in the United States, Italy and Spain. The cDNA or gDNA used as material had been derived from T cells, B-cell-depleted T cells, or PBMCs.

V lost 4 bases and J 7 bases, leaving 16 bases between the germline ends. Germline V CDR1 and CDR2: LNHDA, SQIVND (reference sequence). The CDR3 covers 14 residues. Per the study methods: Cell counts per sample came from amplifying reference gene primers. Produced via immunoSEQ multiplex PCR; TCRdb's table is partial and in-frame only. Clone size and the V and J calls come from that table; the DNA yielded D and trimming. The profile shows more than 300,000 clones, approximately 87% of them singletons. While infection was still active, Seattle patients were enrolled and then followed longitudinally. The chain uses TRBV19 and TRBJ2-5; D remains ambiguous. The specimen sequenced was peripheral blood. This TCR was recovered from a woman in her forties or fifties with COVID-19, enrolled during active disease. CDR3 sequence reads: CASSRRSWIGTQYF. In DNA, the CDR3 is TGTGCCAGTAGTAGGCGGAGTTGGATCGGGACCCAGTACTTC.